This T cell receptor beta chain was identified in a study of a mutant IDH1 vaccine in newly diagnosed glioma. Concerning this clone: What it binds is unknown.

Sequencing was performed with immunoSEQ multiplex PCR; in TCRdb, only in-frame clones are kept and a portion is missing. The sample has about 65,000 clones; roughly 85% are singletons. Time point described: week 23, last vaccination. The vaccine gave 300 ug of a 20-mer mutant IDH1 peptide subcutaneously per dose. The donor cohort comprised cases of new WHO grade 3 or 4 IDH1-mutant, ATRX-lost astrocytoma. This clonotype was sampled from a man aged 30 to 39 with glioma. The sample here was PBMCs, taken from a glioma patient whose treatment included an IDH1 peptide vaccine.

CDR3 residues: CASSLRLAGSTDTQYF. CDR3 bases: TGTGCCAGCAGCTTAAGACTAGCGGGCTCCACAGATACGCAGTATTTT. The rearrangement uses TRBV5-4 and TRBJ2-3; 10 bases map to TRBD2. CDR1 and CDR2 from the germline V gene are SGHNT and YYREEE (reference sequence). The CDR3 totals 16 residues. V lost 2 bases and J lost 2; bases outside the gene matches: 5.